These 27 T cell receptor beta chains originate from one sample sequenced in a study of OX40 agonist ivuxolimab in advanced cancers. Profiled with immunoSEQ multiplex PCR; TCRdb holds only in-frame clones, not every one. The table includes tens of thousands of clones, 80% to 90% detected once. The specimen was CD4+ or CD8+ T cells sorted from blood, collected in a trial of the OX40 agonist ivuxolimab. These receptors all come from an adult with an advanced solid tumor such as melanoma, head and neck, liver or kidney cancer.

About this clone: The sample has other DNA sequences that encode this CDR3 too. This chain connects TRBV11-2 to TRBJ2-5; no reliable D call. In germline, CDR1 is SGHAT, CDR2 FQNNGV. This CDR3 has 13 residues. Trimming pared 0 bases from V and 5 bases from J, leaving 7 bases between. The CDR3 here is CASSLDRLETQYF. The CDR3 DNA sequence: TGTGCCAGCAGCTTAGACCGCCTGGAGACCCAGTACTTC.

V is TRBV5-6 and J is TRBJ2-5; possibly TRBD2 for D (6 bases). Germline CDR1 SGHDT, CDR2 YYEEEE. The V and J ends lost 4 bases and 5 bases respectively, with 21 bases between them. This CDR3 contains 16 residues. CDR3 bases: TGTGCCAGCAGCGCGGGTCATGGGAGGATGGGGGAGACCCAGTACTTC. This gives the protein CASSAGHGRMGETQYF.

The rearrangement links TRBV18 to TRBJ2-3, with TRBD2 identical over 7 bases. The CDR3 is made up of 15 amino acids. V shed 1 base, J shed 1 base, and the junction held 2 bases outside the gene matches. Germline CDR1 is KGHSH and CDR2 is LQKENI. CDR3 in DNA: TGTGCCAGCTCACCACAGGGAGGGGGCACAGATACGCAGTATTTT. This encodes CASSPQGGGTDTQYF.

The gene calls are TRBV4-1 and TRBJ2-5, with 8 nucleotides matching TRBD2. Germline V lookup: CDR1 MGHRA, CDR2 YSYEKL. The CDR3 totals 16 residues. V was clipped by 6 bases and J by 1 base; unmatched bases: 10. The CDR3 reads CASSRGGAGGQETQYF. The CDR3 region has the DNA TGCGCCAGCAGTCGGGGGGGAGCGGGTGGCCAAGAGACCCAGTACTTC.

The chain is built from TRBV29-1 and TRBJ1-3; TRBD1 is a possible D gene (5 bases). Deletions cut 3 bases from V and 8 bases from J, with 20 bases between. CDR3 length: 15 residues. CDR1 SQVTM and CDR2 ANQGSEA come from the germline V gene. The CDR3 nucleotides read TGCAGCGTTGATCTCGGGACCTCCGGACCAGACACCATATATTTT. Protein product: CSVDLGTSGPDTIYF.

In nucleotides, the CDR3 is TGTGCCAGCAGCTCTCAGGGCACTGAAGCTTTCTTT. Translated: CASSSQGTEAFF. The V gene is TRBV5-4, the J gene TRBJ1-1; possibly TRBD1 for D (5 bases). The CDR3 totals 12 residues. The V end lost 3 bases, the J end lost 4 bases, and 7 bases lay between the germline ends. CDR1 is SGHNT, CDR2 YYREEE, per germline (reference sequence). The full variable domain, rest sourced from reference TRBV5-4 and TRBJ1-1, is ETGVTQSPTHLIKTRGQQVTLRCSSQSGHNTVSWYQQALGQGPQFIFQYYREEENGRGNFPPRFSGLQFPNYSSELNVNALELDDSALYLCASSSQGTEAFFGQGTRLTVV.

The chain joins TRBV5-1 to TRBJ2-2; tentative D call: TRBD2 (6 bases). The CDR3 spans 15 residues. Germline CDR1 and CDR2: SGHRS and YFSETQ. V was clipped by 4 bases and J by 4 bases, with 14 bases between them. The chain's CDR3 is CASSPQGGGTGELFF. Here the CDR3 DNA reads TGCGCCAGCAGCCCGCAGGGAGGCGGCACCGGGGAGCTGTTTTTT. Full variable domain (remainder filled in from reference TRBV5-1 and TRBJ2-2): KAGVTQTPRYLIKTRGQQVTLSCSPISGHRSVSWYQQTPGQGLQFLFEYFSETQRNKGNFPGRFSGRQFSNSRSEMNVSTLELGDSALYLCASSPQGGGTGELFFGEGSRLTVL.

The V and J genes are TRBV5-1 and TRBJ1-2; TRBD1 might be the D (5 bases). The CDR3 extends over 14 amino acids. Trimming removed 4 bases from V and 4 bases from J, with 14 bases in between. The germline CDR1 and CDR2 sequences are SGHRS and YFSETQ. CDR3 residues: CASSPLGTFYGYTF. As DNA, the CDR3 is TGCGCCAGCAGCCCCCTGGGGACCTTCTATGGCTACACCTTC.

In this sample, this clone turned up a few times. The junction shows a germline mismatch at one end, possibly a read error. The CDR3 sequence is CASSLLSLNTEAFF. Here the CDR3 DNA reads TGTGCCAGCAGCTTACTATCCTTGAATACTGAAGCTTTCTTT. This chain connects TRBV13 to TRBJ1-1; D uncertain. From germline, CDR1 is PRHDT and CDR2 FYEKMQ (reference sequence). This CDR3 contains 14 residues.

J is TRBJ2-7 and V is TRBV15, with D hard to call. The CDR3 runs to 13 residues. V gave up 0 bases and J gave up 6 bases, with 9 bases separating them. CDR1 is LNHNV and CDR2 is YYDKDF in the germline V gene (reference sequence). The CDR3 sequence is CATSRDPTGEQYV. In nucleotides, the CDR3 is TGTGCCACCAGCAGAGACCCCACGGGCGAGCAGTACGTC.

The chain has TRBV29-1 and TRBJ2-1; D possibly corresponds to TRBD2 (5 bases). V shed 6 bases and J shed 9 bases, with 12 bases lying between them. The CDR3 has 11 residues. Germline loops: CDR1 SQVTM, CDR2 ANQGSEA. Here the CDR3 reads CSVRADGEQFF. In DNA form, the CDR3 reads TGCAGCGTGAGGGCCGACGGTGAGCAGTTCTTC.

The chain carries TRBV7-6 and TRBJ2-7; D is unresolved. Germline assignment: CDR1 SGHVS and CDR2 FNYEAQ. Trimming stripped 5 bases from V and 5 bases from J, with 7 bases between. This CDR3 region has 11 residues. CDR3 DNA: TGTGCCAGCAGCGGCTACCACGAGCAGTACTTC. It translates to CASSGYHEQYF.

The chain has TRBV7-3 and TRBJ2-5; possibly TRBD2 for D (6 bases). The length of the CDR3 is 13 residues. Trimming stripped 4 bases from V and 1 base from J, with 7 bases between. Germline CDR1 and CDR2: SGHTA and FQGTGA. The CDR3 loop is CASSSGVQETQYF. In DNA form, the CDR3 reads TGTGCCAGCAGCTCGGGGGTCCAAGAGACCCAGTACTTC.

This sequence joins TRBV6-1 and TRBJ2-7; possible D gene TRBD2, 6 bases. The CDR3 is 15 amino acids. Trimming cost V 4 bases and J 0 bases, with 13 bases left between them. The germline gives CDR1 MNHNS, CDR2 SASEGT. The chain's CDR3 is CASSGVAESSYEQYV. The CDR3 nucleotides read TGTGCCAGCAGTGGGGTAGCGGAGAGCTCCTACGAGCAGTACGTC.

This chain uses TRBV6-1 with TRBJ2-7, with a possible D match to TRBD2 (6 bases). The CDR3 has 13 amino acids. CDR1 MNHNS and CDR2 SASEGT come from the germline V gene. V lost 8 bases and J 1 base, leaving 12 bases between the germline ends. This CDR3 reads CASGTGPSYEQYV. CDR3 nucleotides: TGTGCCAGCGGGACTGGACCTTCCTACGAGCAGTACGTC.

This chain connects TRBV9 to TRBJ2-5, with D perhaps given as TRBD1 or TRBD2 (5 bases each). This CDR3 is built from 17 residues. V was trimmed by 0 bases and J by 5 bases, leaving 20 bases between them. Germline CDR1 is SGDLS and CDR2 is YYNGEE. CDR3 sequence (DNA): TGTGCCAGCAGCGTAGCTCTTGGCTACAGGAGAGGGGAGACCCAGTACTTC. Its translation: CASSVALGYRRGETQYF.

This chain joins TRBV6-5 and TRBJ1-2; unclear D gene. Germline V gives CDR1 MNHEY, CDR2 SVGAGI. The CDR3 contains 14 residues. V was clipped by 10 bases and J by 8 bases, with 23 bases between them. The CDR3 DNA reads TGTGCCACCCACTCCGAGGCGGGTGTATTGGGCTACACCTTC. Protein: CATHSEAGVLGYTF.

The chain couples TRBV7-6 to TRBJ2-5; D is possibly TRBD1 (6 bases). The CDR3 has 12 residues. The V gene's germline CDR1 is SGHVS and CDR2 FNYEAQ. The ends were cut back, 5 bases at V and 5 bases at J, with 9 bases in the middle. The CDR3 coding sequence is TGTGCCAGCAGCAACAGGGTCGAGACCCAGTACTTC. Its protein product is CASSNRVETQYF.

The V and J genes are TRBV2 and TRBJ2-1; D unresolved. The CDR3 loop spans 14 amino acids. With 8 bases removed from V and 8 bases from J, the gap between germline ends came to 19 bases. CDR1 and CDR2 (germline): SNHLY, FYNNEI. The CDR3 DNA follows: TGTGCCAGCCACGCGAGAGGTGGAAAGGATGAGCAGTTCTTC. It translates to CASHARGGKDEQFF.

The chain couples TRBV4-2 to TRBJ1-1; 8 bases are shared with TRBD1. Germline CDR1 LGHNA, CDR2 YNFKEQ. V gave up 1 base and J gave up 6 bases; unmatched junction bases: 4. The CDR3 contains 14 residues. The CDR3 here is CASSQAEQGAEAFF. The CDR3 coding sequence is TGTGCCAGCAGCCAAGCGGAACAGGGGGCTGAAGCTTTCTTT.

Regarding this clone: Other DNA sequences in this specimen translate into the identical CDR3. V and J are TRBV30 and TRBJ2-5; D is undetermined. This CDR3 region has 11 residues. Trimming cost V 2 bases and J 5 bases, with 6 bases left between them. Germline-derived CDR1 and CDR2 are GTSNPN and SVGIG (reference sequence). The CDR3: CAWSWGETQYF. As DNA, the CDR3 is TGTGCCTGGAGTTGGGGTGAGACCCAGTACTTC.

The gene calls are TRBV23-1 and TRBJ1-1; 7 bases agree with TRBD1. TRBV23-1 is known as an ORF, though its function is uncertain. CDR3 length: 13 amino acids. Trimming at V came to 2 bases and at J to 5 bases, leaving 2 bases not matched to a gene. CDR3 residues: CASSQTGDTEAFF. DNA of the CDR3: TGCGCCAGCAGTCAAACAGGGGATACTGAAGCTTTCTTT.

V is TRBV5-1 and J is TRBJ2-1, with D maybe TRBD2 (6 bases). Trimming cost V 2 bases and J 6 bases, with 15 bases left between them. This CDR3 spans 15 amino acids. The V gene's germline CDR1 is SGHRS and CDR2 YFSETQ. The CDR3 DNA reads TGCGCCAGCAGCTTTGCCACTAGCAGCTCCAATGAGCAGTTCTTC. This codes for CASSFATSSSNEQFF.

This clone was detected only a few times. This chain connects TRBV10-1 to TRBJ2-5; tentative D call: TRBD2 (6 bases). V was trimmed by 6 bases and J by 5 bases, leaving 13 bases between them. The CDR3 length is 13 residues. Germline V gives CDR1 WNHNN, CDR2 SYGVQD (reference sequence). The CDR3 loop is CASSKTRAETQYF. CDR3 sequence (DNA): TGCGCCAGCAGCAAGACTAGGGCCGAGACCCAGTACTTC.

The chain couples TRBV30 to TRBJ2-3; D not resolved. CDR3 length: 13 residues. Looked up from germline, CDR1 is GTSNPN and CDR2 is SVGIG (reference sequence). Deletions cut 3 bases from V and 2 bases from J, with 9 bases between. CDR3 in amino acids: CAWSAGFTDTQYF. For the CDR3, the DNA is TGTGCCTGGAGCGCCGGATTCACAGATACGCAGTATTTT. Together with reference TRBV30 and TRBJ2-3, the CDR3 gives the full variable domain: SQTIHQWPATLVQPVGSPLSLECTVEGTSNPNLYWYRQAAGRGLQLLFYSVGIGQISSEVPQNLSASRPQDRQFILSSKKLLLSDSGFYLCAWSAGFTDTQYFGPGTRLTVL.

This chain joins TRBV2 and TRBJ1-5; D is uncertain. V lost 5 bases and J lost 0, with 5 bases in between. From germline, CDR1 is SNHLY and CDR2 FYNNEI. The CDR3 is 13 amino acids. CDR3 sequence reads: CASSLYSNQPQHF. CDR3 bases: TGTGCCAGCAGTCTGTATAGCAATCAGCCCCAGCATTTT.

The chain employs TRBV20-1 and TRBJ2-1; no clear D gene. V was clipped by 2 bases and J by 6 bases, with 5 bases between them. Germline CDR1 DFQATT, CDR2 SNEGSKA (reference sequence). This CDR3 has 11 residues. CDR3 sequence: CSARRVNEQFF. For the CDR3, the DNA is TGCAGTGCTAGACGGGTCAATGAGCAGTTCTTC.